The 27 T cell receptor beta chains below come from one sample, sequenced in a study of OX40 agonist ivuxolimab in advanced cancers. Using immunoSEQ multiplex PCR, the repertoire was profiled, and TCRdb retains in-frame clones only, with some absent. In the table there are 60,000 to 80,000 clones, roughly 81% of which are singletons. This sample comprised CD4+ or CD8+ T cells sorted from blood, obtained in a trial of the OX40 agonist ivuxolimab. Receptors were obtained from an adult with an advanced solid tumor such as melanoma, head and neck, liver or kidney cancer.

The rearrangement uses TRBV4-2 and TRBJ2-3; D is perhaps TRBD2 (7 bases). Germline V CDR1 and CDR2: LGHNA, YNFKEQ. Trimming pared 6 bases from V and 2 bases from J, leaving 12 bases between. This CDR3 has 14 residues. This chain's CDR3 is CASRGAGVTDTQYF. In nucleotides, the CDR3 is TGTGCCAGCAGGGGGGCGGGGGTCACAGATACGCAGTATTTT.

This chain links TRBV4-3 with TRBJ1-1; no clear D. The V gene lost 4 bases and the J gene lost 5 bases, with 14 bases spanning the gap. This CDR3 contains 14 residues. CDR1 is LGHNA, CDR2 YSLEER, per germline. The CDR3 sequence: CASSPLNEWTEAFF. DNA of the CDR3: TGCGCCAGCAGCCCCCTTAATGAGTGGACTGAAGCTTTCTTT.

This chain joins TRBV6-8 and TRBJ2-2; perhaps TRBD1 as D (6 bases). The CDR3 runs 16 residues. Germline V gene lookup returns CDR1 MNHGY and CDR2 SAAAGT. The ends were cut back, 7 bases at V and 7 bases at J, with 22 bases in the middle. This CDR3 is CASTPPGTGIHGELFF. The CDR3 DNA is TGTGCCAGCACCCCCCCGGGAACAGGGATTCACGGGGAGCTGTTTTTT.

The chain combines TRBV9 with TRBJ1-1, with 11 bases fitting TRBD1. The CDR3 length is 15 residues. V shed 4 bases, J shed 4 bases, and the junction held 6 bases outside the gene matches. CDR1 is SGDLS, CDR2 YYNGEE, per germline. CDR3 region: CASSTTGTGGTEAFF. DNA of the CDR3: TGTGCCAGCAGCACAACCGGGACAGGGGGCACTGAAGCTTTCTTT.

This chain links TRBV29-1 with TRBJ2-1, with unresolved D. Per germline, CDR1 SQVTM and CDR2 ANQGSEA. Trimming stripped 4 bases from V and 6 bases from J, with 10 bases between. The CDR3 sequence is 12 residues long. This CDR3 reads CSVVVSPNEQFF. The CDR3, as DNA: TGCAGCGTTGTGGTCAGTCCCAATGAGCAGTTCTTC.

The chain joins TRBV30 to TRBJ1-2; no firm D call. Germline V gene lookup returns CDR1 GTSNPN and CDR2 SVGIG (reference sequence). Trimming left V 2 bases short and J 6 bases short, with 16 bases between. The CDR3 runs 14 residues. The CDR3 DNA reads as TGTGCCTGGAGTCCGACGATTTACGGCCATGGCTACACCTTC. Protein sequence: CAWSPTIYGHGYTF.

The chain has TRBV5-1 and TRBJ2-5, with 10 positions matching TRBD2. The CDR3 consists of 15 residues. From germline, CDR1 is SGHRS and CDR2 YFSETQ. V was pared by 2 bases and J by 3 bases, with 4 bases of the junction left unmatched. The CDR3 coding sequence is TGCGCCAGCAGCTTTACCGGGACTAGCGAAGAGACCCAGTACTTC. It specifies CASSFTGTSEETQYF.

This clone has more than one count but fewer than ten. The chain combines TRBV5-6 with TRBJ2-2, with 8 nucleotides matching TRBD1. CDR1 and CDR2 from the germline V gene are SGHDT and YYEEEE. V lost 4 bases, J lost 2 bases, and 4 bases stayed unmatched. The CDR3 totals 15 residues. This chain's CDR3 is CASSTDRDNTGELFF. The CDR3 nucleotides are TGTGCCAGCAGCACGGACAGGGACAACACCGGGGAGCTGTTTTTT.

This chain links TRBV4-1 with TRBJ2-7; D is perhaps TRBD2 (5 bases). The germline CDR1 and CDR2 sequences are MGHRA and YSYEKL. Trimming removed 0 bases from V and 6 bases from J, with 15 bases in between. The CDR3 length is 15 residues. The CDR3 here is CASSQERSSYTEQYF. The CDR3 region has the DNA TGCGCCAGCAGCCAAGAAAGGTCTAGCTATACCGAGCAGTACTTC.

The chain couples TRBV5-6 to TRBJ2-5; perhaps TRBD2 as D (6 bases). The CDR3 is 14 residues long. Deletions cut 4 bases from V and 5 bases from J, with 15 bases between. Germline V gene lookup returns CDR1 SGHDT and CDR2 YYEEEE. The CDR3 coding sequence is TGTGCCAGCAGCCCGGGACTTCGGGGGGAGACCCAGTACTTC. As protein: CASSPGLRGETQYF.

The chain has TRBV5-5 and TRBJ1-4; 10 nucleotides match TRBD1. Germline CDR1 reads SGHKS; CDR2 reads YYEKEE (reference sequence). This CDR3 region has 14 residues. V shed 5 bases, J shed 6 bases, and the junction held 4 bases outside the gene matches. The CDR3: CASRPGTGDEKLFF. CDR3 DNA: TGTGCCAGCAGACCCGGGACAGGGGATGAAAAACTGTTTTTT. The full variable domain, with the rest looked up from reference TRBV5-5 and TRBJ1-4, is DAGVTQSPTHLIKTRGQQVTLRCSPISGHKSVSWYQQVLGQGPQFIFQYYEKEERGRGNFPDRFSARQFPNYSSELNVNALLLGDSALYLCASRPGTGDEKLFFGSGTQLSVL.

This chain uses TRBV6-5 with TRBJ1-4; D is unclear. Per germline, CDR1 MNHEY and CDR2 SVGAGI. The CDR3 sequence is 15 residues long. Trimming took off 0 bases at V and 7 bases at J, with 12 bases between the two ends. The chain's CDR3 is CASSYSFTFSEKLFF. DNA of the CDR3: TGTGCCAGCAGTTACTCTTTTACATTTAGTGAAAAACTGTTTTTT.

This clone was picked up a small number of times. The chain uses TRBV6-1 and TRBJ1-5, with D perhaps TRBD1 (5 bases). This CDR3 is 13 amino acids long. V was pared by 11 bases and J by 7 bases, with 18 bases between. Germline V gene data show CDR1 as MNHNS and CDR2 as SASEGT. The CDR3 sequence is CASGTLMGQPQHF. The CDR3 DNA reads TGTGCCTCCGGGACTCTAATGGGGCAGCCCCAGCATTTT.

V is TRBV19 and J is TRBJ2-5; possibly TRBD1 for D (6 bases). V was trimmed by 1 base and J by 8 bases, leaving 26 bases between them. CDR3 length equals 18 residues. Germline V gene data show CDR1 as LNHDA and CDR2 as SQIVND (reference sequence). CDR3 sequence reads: CASSIVSLGTRGSVTQYF. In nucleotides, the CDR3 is TGTGCCAGTAGTATAGTTTCGTTGGGGACACGGGGTTCCGTAACCCAGTACTTC.

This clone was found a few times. CDR3 residues: CASSLLQGTEAFF. Here the CDR3 DNA reads TGTGCCAGCAGCTTATTACAGGGAACTGAAGCTTTCTTT. The chain recombines TRBV5-4 with TRBJ1-1; perhaps TRBD1 as D (6 bases). This CDR3 region has 13 residues. Germline values: CDR1 SGHNT, CDR2 YYREEE (reference sequence). The V gene lost 2 bases and the J gene lost 5 bases, with 10 bases spanning the gap.

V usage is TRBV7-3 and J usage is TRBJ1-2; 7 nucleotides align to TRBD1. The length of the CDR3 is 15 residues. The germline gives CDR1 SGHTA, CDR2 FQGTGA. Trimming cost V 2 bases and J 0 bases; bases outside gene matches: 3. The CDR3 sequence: CASSLGTASNYGYTF. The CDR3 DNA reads TGTGCCAGCAGCTTAGGGACAGCATCTAACTATGGCTACACCTTC.

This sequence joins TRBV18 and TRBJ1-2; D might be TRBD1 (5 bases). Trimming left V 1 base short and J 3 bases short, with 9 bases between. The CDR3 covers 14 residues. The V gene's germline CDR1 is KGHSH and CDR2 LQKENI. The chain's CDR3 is CASSPLDRDYGYTF. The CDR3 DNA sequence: TGTGCCAGCTCACCACTCGACAGAGACTATGGCTACACCTTC.

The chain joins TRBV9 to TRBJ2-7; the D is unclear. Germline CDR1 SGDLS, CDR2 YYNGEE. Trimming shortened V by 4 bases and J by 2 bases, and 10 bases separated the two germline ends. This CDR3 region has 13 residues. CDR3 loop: CASSTGLPYEQYF. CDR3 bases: TGTGCCAGCAGCACGGGCCTACCCTACGAGCAGTACTTC.

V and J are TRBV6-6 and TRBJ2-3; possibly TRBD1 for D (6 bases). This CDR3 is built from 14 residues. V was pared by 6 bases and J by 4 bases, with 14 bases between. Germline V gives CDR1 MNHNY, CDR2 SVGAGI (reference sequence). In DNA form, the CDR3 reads TGTGCCAGCAGATCCGAGGGGGTGGCAGATACGCAGTATTTT. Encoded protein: CASRSEGVADTQYF.

The CDR3 loop is CASSNPGHKNYNEQFF. In DNA, the CDR3 is TGTGCCAGCAGTAATCCGGGACACAAAAACTACAATGAGCAGTTCTTC. The J gene is TRBJ2-1, the V gene TRBV25-1; D may be TRBD1 (6 bases). This CDR3 is 16 amino acids long. Trimming cost V 5 bases and J 3 bases, with 17 bases left between them. Germline CDR1 and CDR2: MGHDK and SYGVNS.

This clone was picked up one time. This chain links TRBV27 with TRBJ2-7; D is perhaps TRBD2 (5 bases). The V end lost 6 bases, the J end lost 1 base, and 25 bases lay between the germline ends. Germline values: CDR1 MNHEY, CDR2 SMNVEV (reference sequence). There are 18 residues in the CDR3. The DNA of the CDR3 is TGTGCCAGCAGCATATGGACTGATCACCGAACCAAATCCTACGAGCAGTACTTC. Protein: CASSIWTDHRTKSYEQYF.

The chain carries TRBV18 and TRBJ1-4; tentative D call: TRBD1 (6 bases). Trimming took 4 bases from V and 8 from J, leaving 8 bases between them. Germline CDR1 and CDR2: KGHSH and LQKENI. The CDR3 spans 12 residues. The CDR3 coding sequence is TGTGCCAGCTCACGAGGACAGGAAAAACTGTTTTTT. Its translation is CASSRGQEKLFF.

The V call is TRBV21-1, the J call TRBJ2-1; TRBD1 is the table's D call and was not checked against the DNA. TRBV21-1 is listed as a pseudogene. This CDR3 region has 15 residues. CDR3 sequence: CASSTWPSPKQGQFF. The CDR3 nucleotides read TGTGCCAGCAGCACTTGGCCATCTCCGAAACAGGGGCAGTTCTTC.

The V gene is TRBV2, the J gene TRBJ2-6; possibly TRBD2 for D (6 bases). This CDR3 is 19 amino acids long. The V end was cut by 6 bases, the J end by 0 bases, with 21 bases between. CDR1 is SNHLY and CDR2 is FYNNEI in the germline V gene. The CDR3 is CASSGSLAGRLSGANVLTF. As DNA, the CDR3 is TGTGCCAGCAGCGGGAGCCTCGCGGGACGCCTCTCTGGGGCCAACGTCCTGACTTTC.

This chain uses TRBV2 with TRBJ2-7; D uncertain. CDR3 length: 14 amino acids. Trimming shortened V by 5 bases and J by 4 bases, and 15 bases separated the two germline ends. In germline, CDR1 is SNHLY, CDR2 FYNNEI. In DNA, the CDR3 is TGTGCCAGCAGTCGTTCACCCCTAGGGTACGAGCAGTACTTC. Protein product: CASSRSPLGYEQYF.

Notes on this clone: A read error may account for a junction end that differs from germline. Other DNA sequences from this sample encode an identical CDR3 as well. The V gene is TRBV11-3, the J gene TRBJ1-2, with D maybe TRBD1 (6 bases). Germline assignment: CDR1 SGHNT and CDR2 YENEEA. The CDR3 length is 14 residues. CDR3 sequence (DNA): TGTGCCAGCAGCCCCGGACGGGGGGCCAGGGGCTACACCTTT. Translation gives CASSPGRGARGYTF. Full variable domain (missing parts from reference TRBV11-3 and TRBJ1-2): EAGVVQSPRYKIIEKKQPVAFWCNPISGHNTLYWYLQNLGQGPELLIRYENEEAVDDSQLPKDRFSAERLKGVDSTLKIQPAELGDSAVYLCASSPGRGARGYTFGSGTRLTVV.

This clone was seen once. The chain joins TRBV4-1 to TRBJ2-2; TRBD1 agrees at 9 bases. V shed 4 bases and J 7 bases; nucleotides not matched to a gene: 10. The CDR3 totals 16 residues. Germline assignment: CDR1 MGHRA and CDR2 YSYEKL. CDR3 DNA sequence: TGCGCCAGCAGCCTCCCCCTGGGACAGGGAGACGGGGAGCTGTTTTTT. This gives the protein CASSLPLGQGDGELFF.